Following are 25 T cell receptor beta chains from one sample sequenced in a study of shared clonotypes between healthy human individuals. CD45RO-negative cells were positively selected for CCR7, leaving out terminally differentiated effector memory CD45RA+ cells. Assay: immunoSEQ multiplex PCR; the TCRdb copy retains only in-frame clones and omits some. Of hundreds of thousands of clones listed, roughly 96% were seen once; the top ten hold approximately 0.12%. The specimen was naive CD8+ T cells sorted from blood. The receptors stem from a woman aged 30 to 39 in good health.

The chain links TRBV19 to TRBJ2-2; D may correspond to TRBD1 or TRBD2 (6 bases each). The CDR3 totals 14 residues. Per germline, CDR1 LNHDA and CDR2 SQIVND (reference sequence). Between the trimmed V and J ends, which lost 5 bases and 8 bases, there was a span of 15 bases. The CDR3 DNA is TGTGCCAGTAGTCCTAGGAGGGGGAAAGGGGAGCTGTTTTTT. Amino acid sequence: CASSPRRGKGELFF.

The V call is TRBV28, the J call TRBJ1-4, with D tentatively TRBD1 (6 bases). Germline V CDR1 and CDR2: MDHEN, SYDVKM. V lost 7 bases and J lost 5, with 11 bases in between. The CDR3 spans 13 residues. In DNA, the CDR3 is TGTGCCAGCAACGACAGGAGGAATGAAAAACTGTTTTTT. Its translation: CASNDRRNEKLFF. Full variable domain (remainder filled in from reference TRBV28 and TRBJ1-4): DVKVTQSSRYLVKRTGEKVFLECVQDMDHENMFWYRQDPGLGLRLIYFSYDVKMKEKGDIPEGYSVSREKKERFSLILESASTNQTSMYLCASNDRRNEKLFFGSGTQLSVL.

The chain employs TRBV4-1 and TRBJ2-7; 8 bases align to TRBD2. Germline V lookup: CDR1 MGHRA, CDR2 YSYEKL. CDR3 size: 17 residues. V lost 0 bases, J lost 2 bases, and 9 bases stayed unmatched. CDR3 sequence (DNA): TGCGCCAGCAGCCAAGACTCGGGGGGGAGCGGGGCCTACGAGCAGTACTTC. It is translated as CASSQDSGGSGAYEQYF.

The gene calls are TRBV7-9 and TRBJ2-1, with D possibly matching TRBD1 (5 bases). The length of the CDR3 is 15 residues. Germline V gene data show CDR1 as SEHNR and CDR2 as FQNEAQ (reference sequence). Between the trimmed V and J ends, which lost 4 bases and 6 bases, there was a span of 16 bases. CDR3 residues: CASSSSRAKGNEQFF. The CDR3 DNA reads TGTGCCAGCAGCTCGTCCAGGGCGAAGGGCAATGAGCAGTTCTTC.

J is TRBJ1-1 and V is TRBV6-5; the D is unclear. V shed 2 bases and J shed 6 bases, with 13 bases lying between them. This CDR3 region has 14 residues. Germline V gene lookup returns CDR1 MNHEY and CDR2 SVGAGI. In DNA, the CDR3 is TGTGCCAGCAGTTACACGAACGTGAGGGCTGAAGCTTTCTTT. It yields the protein CASSYTNVRAEAFF.

The genes are TRBV9 and TRBJ2-1; 11 positions match TRBD2. Trimming removed 2 bases from V and 6 bases from J; junction bases left unmatched: 4. CDR3 length: 15 residues. Looked up from germline, CDR1 is SGDLS and CDR2 is YYNGEE. CDR3 region: CASSVTSGSGNEQFF. CDR3 nucleotide sequence: TGTGCCAGCAGCGTTACTAGCGGGAGTGGCAATGAGCAGTTCTTC.

This chain links TRBV9 with TRBJ2-1; the D call may be TRBD1 or TRBD2 (5 bases each). The CDR3 runs 15 residues. Germline V lookup: CDR1 SGDLS, CDR2 YYNGEE. Trimming shortened V by 2 bases and J by 8 bases, and 17 bases separated the two germline ends. The CDR3 DNA reads as TGTGCCAGCAGCGTTCACTCCAGCATGGGGGATGAGCAGTTCTTC. This gives the protein CASSVHSSMGDEQFF.

The chain has TRBV9 and TRBJ2-5, with TRBD1 identical over 7 bases. This CDR3 has 14 amino acids. Germline CDR1 and CDR2: SGDLS and YYNGEE. The junction had 6 bases not matched to a gene; V was cut back by 3 bases and J by 4 bases. The CDR3, as DNA: TGTGCCAGCAGCGGGGGACAGCAACGAGAGACCCAGTACTTC. It encodes CASSGGQQRETQYF.

V usage is TRBV6-5 and J usage is TRBJ2-1, with 7 bases identical to TRBD1. With V trimmed by 5 bases and J by 4 bases, 8 bases remained unmatched. The CDR3 length is 15 residues. Looked up from germline, CDR1 is MNHEY and CDR2 is SVGAGI. The CDR3 sequence is CASSIGQAPYNEQFF. The CDR3 region has the DNA TGTGCCAGCAGTATAGGACAGGCGCCTTACAATGAGCAGTTCTTC.

This sequence joins TRBV5-6 and TRBJ2-3; 9 nucleotides align to TRBD2. The trim removed 4 bases at V and 1 base at J, leaving 7 bases unmatched. The CDR3 is 16 amino acids. Germline V gene lookup returns CDR1 SGHDT and CDR2 YYEEEE. CDR3: CASSLRASGGTDTQYF. The CDR3 DNA reads as TGTGCCAGCAGCCTACGGGCTAGCGGGGGCACAGATACGCAGTATTTT.

The chain uses TRBV28 and TRBJ2-7, with a tentative D call TRBD1 (6 bases). V lost 4 bases, J lost 6 bases, and 16 bases lay in between. This CDR3 has 14 amino acids. Germline V gives CDR1 MDHEN, CDR2 SYDVKM. The DNA of the CDR3 is TGTGCCAGCAGTTATCCGGGACACAATGCCGAGCAGTACTTC. Amino acids: CASSYPGHNAEQYF.

The gene calls are TRBV5-1 and TRBJ1-1; 9 nucleotides agree with TRBD1. CDR3 length equals 17 residues. V was clipped by 2 bases and J by 2 bases; unmatched bases: 10. Germline CDR1 reads SGHRS; CDR2 reads YFSETQ. This chain's CDR3 is CASSLNTGGAYNTEAFF. In DNA, the CDR3 is TGCGCCAGCAGCTTAAATACAGGGGGCGCCTATAACACTGAAGCTTTCTTT.

The CDR3 sequence is CASSIVAADEAFF. CDR3 bases: TGTGCCAGTAGTATAGTGGCGGCCGATGAAGCTTTCTTT. This chain connects TRBV19 to TRBJ1-1, with unresolved D. This CDR3 contains 13 residues. The germline V gene encodes CDR1 LNHDA and CDR2 SQIVND (reference sequence). Trimming shortened V by 1 base and J by 7 bases, and 10 bases separated the two germline ends.

This chain uses TRBV6-5 with TRBJ2-5, with TRBD2 matching over 11 bases. The J call could be wrong; TRBJ2-7 is a better fit for the DNA end. Germline loops: CDR1 MNHEY, CDR2 SVGAGI. The length of the CDR3 is 16 residues. This CDR3 reads CASSFASGRILYEQYF. CDR3 in DNA: TGTGCCAGCAGTTTTGCTAGCGGGAGGATTCTCTACGAGCAGTACTTC.

The chain employs TRBV7-9 and TRBJ2-1, with a possible D match to TRBD1 (6 bases). This CDR3 spans 14 amino acids. Trimming left V 2 bases short and J 6 bases short, with 11 bases between. Per the germline V gene, CDR1 is SEHNR and CDR2 is FQNEAQ (reference sequence). In DNA form, the CDR3 reads TGTGCCAGCAGCTTATTTAGCAGGGGCAATGAGCAGTTCTTC. Residues: CASSLFSRGNEQFF.

The rearrangement uses TRBV6-1 and TRBJ2-7; possibly TRBD2 for D (5 bases). V lost 4 bases, J lost 5 bases, and 12 bases lay in between. This CDR3 has 13 residues. Germline V gene data show CDR1 as MNHNS and CDR2 as SASEGT. The CDR3 nucleotides are TGTGCCAGCAGTGGACATGACGGGGACGAGCAGTACTTC. Amino acid sequence: CASSGHDGDEQYF.

This clone was observed a single time. This chain uses TRBV15 with TRBJ1-1, with 8 positions matching TRBD1. J gave up 2 bases and V 5 bases, and 4 bases lay outside the gene matches. Germline lookup yields CDR1 LNHNV and CDR2 YYDKDF (reference sequence). This CDR3 has 14 residues. Here the CDR3 reads CATSGTGANTEAFF. CDR3 coding DNA: TGTGCCACCAGCGGGACAGGAGCAAACACTGAAGCTTTCTTT. The entire variable domain, with the rest obtained from reference TRBV15 and TRBJ1-1, is as follows: DAMVIQNPRYQVTQFGKPVTLSCSQTLNHNVMYWYQQKSSQAPKLLFHYYDKDFNNEADTPDNFQSRRPNTSFCFLDIRSPGLGDTAMYLCATSGTGANTEAFFGQGTRLTVV.

This clone was observed once. The sample contains more than one DNA sequence encoding this CDR3. V usage is TRBV19 and J usage is TRBJ1-5; tentative D call: TRBD1 (6 bases). V lost 8 bases to trimming and J lost 4 bases, with 9 bases between them. This CDR3 is 12 amino acids long. Per germline, CDR1 LNHDA and CDR2 SQIVND (reference sequence). CDR3: CASSTGNQPQHF. DNA for the CDR3: TGTGCCAGTTCAACAGGGAATCAGCCCCAGCATTTT.

V and J are TRBV6-1 and TRBJ1-1; D is unclear. The germline V gene has CDR1 MNHNS and CDR2 SASEGT. This CDR3 is built from 13 residues. The V end was cut by 0 bases, the J end by 6 bases, with 8 bases between. The CDR3 spells CASSEALLPEAFF. The CDR3 bases are TGTGCCAGCAGTGAAGCGTTGTTGCCTGAAGCTTTCTTT.

Written as DNA, the CDR3 is TGTGCCAGCAGTTACCTGGAGACCCAGTACTTC. Protein: CASSYLETQYF. The chain uses TRBV6-6 and TRBJ2-5; D ambiguous. Trimming took off 2 bases at V and 5 bases at J, with 3 bases between the two ends. The CDR3 has 11 residues. The germline gives CDR1 MNHNY, CDR2 SVGAGI (reference sequence).

This chain links TRBV5-1 with TRBJ2-7; the D is unclear. Deletions cut 0 bases from V and 0 bases from J, with 13 bases between. The CDR3 is 16 amino acids. The germline CDR1 and CDR2 sequences are SGHRS and YFSETQ. The CDR3 DNA sequence: TGCGCCAGCAGCTTGGACCCCGGGTGGGGCTCCTACGAGCAGTACTTC. Translating it yields CASSLDPGWGSYEQYF.

This CDR3 reads CASSRAIRLLNTGELFF. CDR3 bases: TGTGCCAGCAGCCGGGCTATAAGACTACTTAACACCGGGGAGCTGTTTTTT. The rearrangement joins TRBV11-2 to TRBJ2-2; D is possibly TRBD2 (5 bases). Per the germline V gene, CDR1 is SGHAT and CDR2 is FQNNGV. V lost 5 bases, J lost 2 bases, and 18 bases lay in between. The CDR3 spans 17 residues.

The CDR3 is CASRAGRMNTEAFF. CDR3 coding DNA: TGTGCCAGCAGAGCGGGACGTATGAACACTGAAGCTTTCTTT. This chain uses TRBV5-4 with TRBJ1-1, with a possible D match to TRBD1 (5 bases). V was pared by 5 bases and J by 0 bases, with 11 bases between. CDR1 SGHNT and CDR2 YYREEE come from the germline V gene (reference sequence). The CDR3 runs to 14 residues.

The chain is built from TRBV6-5 and TRBJ1-5; D gene uncertain. Per the germline V gene, CDR1 is MNHEY and CDR2 is SVGAGI. The CDR3 spans 14 residues. Trimming took off 2 bases at V and 5 bases at J, with 10 bases between the two ends. DNA of the CDR3: TGTGCCAGCAGTTACGATGGAGCTGATCAGCCCCAGCATTTT. Translating it yields CASSYDGADQPQHF.

CDR3 region: CASSWGPGTSGELFF. The CDR3 DNA is TGTGCCAGCAGTTGGGGGCCAGGGACCTCGGGGGAGCTGTTTTTT. The rearrangement links TRBV27 to TRBJ2-2; D possibly corresponds to TRBD1 (6 bases). V was pared by 4 bases and J by 8 bases, with 17 bases between. The CDR3 spans 15 residues. CDR1 is MNHEY and CDR2 is SMNVEV in the germline V gene (reference sequence).